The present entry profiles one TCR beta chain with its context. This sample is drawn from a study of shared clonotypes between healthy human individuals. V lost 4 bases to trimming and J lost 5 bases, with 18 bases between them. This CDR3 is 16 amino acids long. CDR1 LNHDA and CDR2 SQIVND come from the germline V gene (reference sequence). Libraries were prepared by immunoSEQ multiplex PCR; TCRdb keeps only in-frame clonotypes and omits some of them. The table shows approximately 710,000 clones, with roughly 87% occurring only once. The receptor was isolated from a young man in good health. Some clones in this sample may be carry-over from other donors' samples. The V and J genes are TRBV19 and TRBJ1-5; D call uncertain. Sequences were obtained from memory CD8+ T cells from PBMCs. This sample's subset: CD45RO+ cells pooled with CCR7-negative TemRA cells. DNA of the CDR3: TGTGCCAGTAGTAGGGCCCCGGCCCCTGGGGATCAGCCCCAGCATTTT. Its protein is CASSRAPAPGDQPQHF.